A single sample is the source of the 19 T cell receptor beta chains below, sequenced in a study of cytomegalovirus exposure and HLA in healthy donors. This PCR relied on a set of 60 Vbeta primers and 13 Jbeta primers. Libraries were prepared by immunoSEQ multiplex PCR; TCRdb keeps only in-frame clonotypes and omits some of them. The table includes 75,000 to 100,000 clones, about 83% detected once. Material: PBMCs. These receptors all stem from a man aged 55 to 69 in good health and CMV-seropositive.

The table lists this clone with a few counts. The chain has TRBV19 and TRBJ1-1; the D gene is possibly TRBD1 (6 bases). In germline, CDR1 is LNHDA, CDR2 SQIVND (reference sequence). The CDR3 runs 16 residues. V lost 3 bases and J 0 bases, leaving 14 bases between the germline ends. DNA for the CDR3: TGTGCCAGTAGTATCTTAACAGGGTCGGTGAACACTGAAGCTTTCTTT. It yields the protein CASSILTGSVNTEAFF.

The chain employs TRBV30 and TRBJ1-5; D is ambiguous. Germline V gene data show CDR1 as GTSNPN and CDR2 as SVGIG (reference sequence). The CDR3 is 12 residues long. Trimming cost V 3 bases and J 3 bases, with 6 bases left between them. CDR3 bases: TGTGCCTGGAGCACAAACAATCAGCCCCAGCATTTT. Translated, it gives CAWSTNNQPQHF.

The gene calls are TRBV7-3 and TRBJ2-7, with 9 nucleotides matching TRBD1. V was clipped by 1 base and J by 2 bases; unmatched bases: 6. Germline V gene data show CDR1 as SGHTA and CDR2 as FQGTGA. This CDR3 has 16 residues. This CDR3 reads CASSLNRDREPYEQYF. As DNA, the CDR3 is TGTGCCAGCAGCTTAAATAGGGACAGGGAACCCTACGAGCAGTACTTC. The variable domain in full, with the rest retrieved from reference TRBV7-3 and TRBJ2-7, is GAGVSQTPSNKVTEKGKYVELRCDPISGHTALYWYRQSLGQGPEFLIYFQGTGAADDSGLPNDRFFAVRPEGSVSTLKIQRTERGDSAVYLCASSLNRDREPYEQYFGPGTRLTVT.

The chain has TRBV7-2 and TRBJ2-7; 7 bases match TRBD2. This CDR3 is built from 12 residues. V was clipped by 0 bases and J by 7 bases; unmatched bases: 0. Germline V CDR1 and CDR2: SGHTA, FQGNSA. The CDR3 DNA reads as TGTGCCAGCAGCTTAGCCGGGGGGGAGCAGTACTTC. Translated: CASSLAGGEQYF.

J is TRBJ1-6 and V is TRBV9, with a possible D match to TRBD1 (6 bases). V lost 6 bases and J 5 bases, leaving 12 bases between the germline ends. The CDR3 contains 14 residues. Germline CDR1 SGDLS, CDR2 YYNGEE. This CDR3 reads CASTSQGDNSPLHF. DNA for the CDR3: TGTGCCAGCACTTCACAGGGCGATAATTCACCCCTCCACTTT.

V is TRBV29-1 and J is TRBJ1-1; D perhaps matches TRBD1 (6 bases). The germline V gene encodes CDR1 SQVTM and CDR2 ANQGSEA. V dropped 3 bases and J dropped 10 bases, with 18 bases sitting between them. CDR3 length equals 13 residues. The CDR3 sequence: CSVERTASIGAFF. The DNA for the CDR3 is TGCAGCGTTGAGAGGACAGCGTCGATTGGAGCTTTCTTT.

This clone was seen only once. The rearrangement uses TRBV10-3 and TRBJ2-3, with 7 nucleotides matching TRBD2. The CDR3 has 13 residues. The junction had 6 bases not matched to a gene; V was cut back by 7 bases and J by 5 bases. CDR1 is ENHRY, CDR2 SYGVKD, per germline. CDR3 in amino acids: CAINRGEVDTQYF. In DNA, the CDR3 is TGTGCCATCAATCGGGGGGAGGTAGATACGCAGTATTTT.

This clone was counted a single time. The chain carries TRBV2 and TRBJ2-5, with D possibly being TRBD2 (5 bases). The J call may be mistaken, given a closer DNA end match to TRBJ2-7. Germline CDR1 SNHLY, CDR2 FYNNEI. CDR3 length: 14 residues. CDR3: CASRGRGSSYEQYF. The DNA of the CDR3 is TGTGCCAGCAGAGGCAGAGGGAGCTCCTACGAGCAGTACTTC.

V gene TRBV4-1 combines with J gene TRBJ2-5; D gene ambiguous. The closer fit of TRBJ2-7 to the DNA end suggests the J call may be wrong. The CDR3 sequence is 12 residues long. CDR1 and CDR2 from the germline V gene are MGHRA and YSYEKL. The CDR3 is CASSPNPNEQYF. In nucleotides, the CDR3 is TGCGCCAGCAGCCCCAATCCCAACGAGCAGTACTTC.

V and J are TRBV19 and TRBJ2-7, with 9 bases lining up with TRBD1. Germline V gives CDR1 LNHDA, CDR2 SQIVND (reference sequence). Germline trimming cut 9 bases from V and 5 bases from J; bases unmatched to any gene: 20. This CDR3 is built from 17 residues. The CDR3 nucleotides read TGTGCCAGCTCGACAGGGGGGTCTAGCGGCGAACCAAACGAGCAGTACTTC. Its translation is CASSTGGSSGEPNEQYF.

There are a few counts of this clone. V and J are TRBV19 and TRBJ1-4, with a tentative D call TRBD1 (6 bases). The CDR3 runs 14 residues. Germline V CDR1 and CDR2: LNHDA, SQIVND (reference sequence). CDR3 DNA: TGTGCTTCTACGAGGGGGACGGAGAAGAGAAAACTGTTTTTT. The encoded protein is CASTRGTEKRKLFF.

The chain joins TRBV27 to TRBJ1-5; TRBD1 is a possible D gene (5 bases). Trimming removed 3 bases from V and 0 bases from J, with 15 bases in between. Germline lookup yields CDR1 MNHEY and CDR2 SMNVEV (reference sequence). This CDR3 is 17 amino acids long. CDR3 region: CASSFKGPAYSNQPQHF. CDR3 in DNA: TGTGCCAGCAGTTTCAAGGGGCCAGCTTATAGCAATCAGCCCCAGCATTTT.

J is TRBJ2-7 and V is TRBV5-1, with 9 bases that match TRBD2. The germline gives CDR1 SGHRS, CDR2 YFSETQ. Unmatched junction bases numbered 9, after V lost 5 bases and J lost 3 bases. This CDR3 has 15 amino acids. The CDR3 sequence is CASSEVGGGDYEQYF. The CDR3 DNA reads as TGCGCCAGCAGTGAGGTGGGCGGGGGGGACTACGAGCAGTACTTC.

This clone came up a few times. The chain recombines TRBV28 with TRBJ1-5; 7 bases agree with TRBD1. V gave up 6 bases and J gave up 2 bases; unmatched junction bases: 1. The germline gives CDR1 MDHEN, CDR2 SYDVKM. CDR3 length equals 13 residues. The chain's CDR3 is CASRGTGNQPQHF. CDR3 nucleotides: TGTGCCAGCAGGGGGACAGGCAATCAGCCCCAGCATTTT.

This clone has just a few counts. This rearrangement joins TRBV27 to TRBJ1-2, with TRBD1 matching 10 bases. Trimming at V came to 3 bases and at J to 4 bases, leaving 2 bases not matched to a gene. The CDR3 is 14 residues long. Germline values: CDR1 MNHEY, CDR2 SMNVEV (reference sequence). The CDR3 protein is CASSFGDRGYGYTF. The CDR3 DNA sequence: TGTGCCAGCAGTTTTGGGGACAGGGGCTATGGCTACACCTTC.

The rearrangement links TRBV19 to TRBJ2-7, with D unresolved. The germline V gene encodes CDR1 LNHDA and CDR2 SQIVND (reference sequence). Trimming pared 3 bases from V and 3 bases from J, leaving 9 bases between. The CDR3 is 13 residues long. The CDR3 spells CASSMLAGYEQYF. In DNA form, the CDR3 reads TGTGCCAGTAGTATGTTGGCAGGCTACGAGCAGTACTTC.

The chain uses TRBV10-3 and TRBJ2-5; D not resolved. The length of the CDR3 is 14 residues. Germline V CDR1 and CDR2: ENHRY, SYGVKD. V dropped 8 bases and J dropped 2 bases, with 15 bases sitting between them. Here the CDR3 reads CAIQREATQETQYF. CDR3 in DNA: TGTGCCATCCAACGAGAGGCTACACAAGAGACCCAGTACTTC.

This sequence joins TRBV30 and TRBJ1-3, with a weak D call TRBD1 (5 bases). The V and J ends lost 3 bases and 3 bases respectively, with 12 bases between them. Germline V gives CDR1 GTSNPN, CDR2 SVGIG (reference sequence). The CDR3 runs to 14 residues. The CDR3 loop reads CAWRTEGYGNTIYF. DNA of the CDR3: TGTGCCTGGAGGACGGAGGGGTATGGAAACACCATATATTTT.

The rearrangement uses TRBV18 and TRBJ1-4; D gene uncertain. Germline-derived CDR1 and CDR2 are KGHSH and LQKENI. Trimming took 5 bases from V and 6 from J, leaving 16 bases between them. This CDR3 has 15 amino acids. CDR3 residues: CASSFRGNRDEKLFF. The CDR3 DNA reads TGTGCCAGCTCATTCCGAGGCAACCGGGATGAAAAACTGTTTTTT.